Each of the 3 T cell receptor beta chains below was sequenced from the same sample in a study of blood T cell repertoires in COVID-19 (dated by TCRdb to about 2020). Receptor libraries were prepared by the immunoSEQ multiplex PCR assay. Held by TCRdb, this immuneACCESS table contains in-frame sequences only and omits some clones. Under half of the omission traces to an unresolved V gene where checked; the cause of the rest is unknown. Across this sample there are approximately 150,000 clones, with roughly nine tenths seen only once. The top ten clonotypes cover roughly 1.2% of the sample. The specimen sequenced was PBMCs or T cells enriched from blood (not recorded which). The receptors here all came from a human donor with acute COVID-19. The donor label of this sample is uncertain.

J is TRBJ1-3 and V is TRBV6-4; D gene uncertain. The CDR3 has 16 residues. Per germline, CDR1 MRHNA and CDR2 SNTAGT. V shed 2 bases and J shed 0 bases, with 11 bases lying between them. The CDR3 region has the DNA TGTGCCAGCAGTGACGAGAGGAGCCTCTCTGGAAACACCATATATTTT. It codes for CASSDERSLSGNTIYF.

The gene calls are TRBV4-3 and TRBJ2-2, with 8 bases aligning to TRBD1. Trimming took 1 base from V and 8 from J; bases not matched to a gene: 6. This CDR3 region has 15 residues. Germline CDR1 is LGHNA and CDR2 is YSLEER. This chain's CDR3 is CASSQGVRGLGELFF. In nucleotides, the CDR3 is TGCGCCAGCAGCCAAGGGGTCAGGGGGCTGGGGGAGCTGTTTTTT.

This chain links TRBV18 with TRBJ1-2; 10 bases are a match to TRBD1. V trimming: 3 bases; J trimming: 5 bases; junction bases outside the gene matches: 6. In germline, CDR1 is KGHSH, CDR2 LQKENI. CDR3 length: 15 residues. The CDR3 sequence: CASSPGQGSRYGYTF. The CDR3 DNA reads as TGTGCCAGCTCACCGGGACAGGGGAGCCGTTATGGCTACACCTTC.